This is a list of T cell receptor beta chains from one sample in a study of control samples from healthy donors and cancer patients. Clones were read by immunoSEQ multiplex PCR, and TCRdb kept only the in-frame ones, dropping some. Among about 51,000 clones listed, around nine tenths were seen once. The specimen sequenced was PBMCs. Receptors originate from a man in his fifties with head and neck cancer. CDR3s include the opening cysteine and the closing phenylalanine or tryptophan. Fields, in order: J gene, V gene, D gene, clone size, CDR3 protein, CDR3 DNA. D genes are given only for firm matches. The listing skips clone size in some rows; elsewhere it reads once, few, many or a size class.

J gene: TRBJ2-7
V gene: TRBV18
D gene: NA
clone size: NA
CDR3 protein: CASSPRQGGTYEQYF
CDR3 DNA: TGTGCCAGCTCACCACGTCAAGGGGGAACCTACGAGCAGTACTTC

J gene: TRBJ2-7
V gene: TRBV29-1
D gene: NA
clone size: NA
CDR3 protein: CSVLQGNSYEQYF
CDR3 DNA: TGCAGCGTCCTCCAGGGGAACTCCTACGAGCAGTACTTC

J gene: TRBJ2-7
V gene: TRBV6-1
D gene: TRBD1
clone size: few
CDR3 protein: CASSEGFGQGTYEQYF
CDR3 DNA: TGTGCCAGCAGTGAAGGCTTTGGACAGGGGACCTACGAGCAGTACTTC

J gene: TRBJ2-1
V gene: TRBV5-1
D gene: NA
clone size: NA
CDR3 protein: CASSLSLGGNPLYNEQFF
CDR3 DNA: TGCGCCAGCAGCCTTTCCCTGGGCGGGAATCCCCTCTACAATGAGCAGTTCTTC

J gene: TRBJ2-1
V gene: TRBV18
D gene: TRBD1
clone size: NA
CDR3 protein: CASSPGQGYNEQFF
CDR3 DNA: TGTGCCAGCTCACCGGGACAGGGATACAATGAGCAGTTCTTC

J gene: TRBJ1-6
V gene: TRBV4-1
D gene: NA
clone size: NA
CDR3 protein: CASSQDAAVNSPLHF
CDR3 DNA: TGCGCCAGCAGCCAAGATGCGGCAGTAAATTCACCCCTCCACTTT

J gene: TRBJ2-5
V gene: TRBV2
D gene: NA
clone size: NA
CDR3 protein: CASSEGYDGETQYF
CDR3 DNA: TGTGCCAGCAGTGAGGGCTACGATGGGGAGACCCAGTACTTC

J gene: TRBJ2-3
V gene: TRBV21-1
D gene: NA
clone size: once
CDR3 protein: CASSKLRDGRTDTQYF
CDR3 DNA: TGTGCCAGCAGCAAGTTGCGGGATGGACGCACAGATACGCAGTATTTT

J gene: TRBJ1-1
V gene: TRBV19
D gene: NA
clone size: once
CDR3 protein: CASSLMNIEAFF
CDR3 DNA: TGTGCCAGTAGTCTAATGAACATTGAAGCTTTCTTT

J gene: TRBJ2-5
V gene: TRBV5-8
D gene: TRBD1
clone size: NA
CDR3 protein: CASSLGTGIQETQYF
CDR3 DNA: TGTGCCAGCAGCTTGGGGACAGGGATTCAAGAGACCCAGTACTTC

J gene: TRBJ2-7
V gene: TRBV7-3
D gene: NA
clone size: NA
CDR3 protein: CASSLRGRGRGEQYF
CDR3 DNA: TGTGCCAGCAGCCTTAGAGGGCGGGGGCGGGGGGAGCAGTACTTC

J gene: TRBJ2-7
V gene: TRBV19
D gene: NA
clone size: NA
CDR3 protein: CASSRVARTYEQYF
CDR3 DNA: TGTGCCAGTAGTAGGGTGGCCCGGACCTACGAGCAGTACTTC

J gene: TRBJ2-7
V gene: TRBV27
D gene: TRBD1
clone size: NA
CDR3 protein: CASRRTGSLYEQYF
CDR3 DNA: TGTGCCAGCAGACGGACAGGGTCGCTCTACGAGCAGTACTTC

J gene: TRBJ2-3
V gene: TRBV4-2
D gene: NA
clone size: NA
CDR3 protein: CASSQESGPTDTQYF
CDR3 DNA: TGTGCCAGCAGCCAAGAAAGCGGACCCACAGATACGCAGTATTTT

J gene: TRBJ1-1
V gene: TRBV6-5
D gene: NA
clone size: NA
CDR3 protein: CASRNTEAFF
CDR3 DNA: TGTGCCAGCAGGAACACTGAAGCTTTCTTT

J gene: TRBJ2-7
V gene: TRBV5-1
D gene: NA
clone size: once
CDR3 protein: CASSFGTSGEQYF
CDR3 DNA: TGCGCCAGCAGCTTCGGGACATCGGGGGAGCAGTACTTC

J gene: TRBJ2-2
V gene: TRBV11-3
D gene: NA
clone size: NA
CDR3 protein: CASRPRSDRGAVF
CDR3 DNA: TGTGCCAGCAGACCCAGGTCTGACCGGGGAGCTGTTTTT

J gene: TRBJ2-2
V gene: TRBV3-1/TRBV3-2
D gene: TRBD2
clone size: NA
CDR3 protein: CASGSSGRSGTGELFF
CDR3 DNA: TGTGCCAGCGGCTCTAGCGGGAGAAGTGGCACCGGGGAGCTGTTTTTT

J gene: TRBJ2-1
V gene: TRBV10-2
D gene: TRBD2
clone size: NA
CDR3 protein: CASSQAGGLDNEQFF
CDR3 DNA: TGCGCCAGCAGCCAAGCGGGGGGGTTAGACAATGAGCAGTTCTTC

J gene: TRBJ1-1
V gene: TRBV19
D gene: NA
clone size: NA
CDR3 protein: CASSIGGLGTEAFF
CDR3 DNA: TGTGCCAGTAGTATAGGGGGGCTCGGGACTGAAGCTTTCTTT

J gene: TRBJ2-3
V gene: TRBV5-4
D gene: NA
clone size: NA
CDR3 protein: CASSLEGLTSTDTQYF
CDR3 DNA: TGTGCCAGCAGCTTGGAAGGGCTTACTAGCACAGATACGCAGTATTTT

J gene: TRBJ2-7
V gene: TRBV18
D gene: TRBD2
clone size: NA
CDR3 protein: CASSPRAGVTSYEQYF
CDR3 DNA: TGTGCCAGCTCACCGAGGGCGGGGGTGACGTCCTACGAGCAGTACTTC

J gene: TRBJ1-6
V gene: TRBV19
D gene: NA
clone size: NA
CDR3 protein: CASSLFAQNNSPLHF
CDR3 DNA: TGTGCCAGTAGTCTCTTCGCGCAAAATAATTCACCCCTCCACTTT

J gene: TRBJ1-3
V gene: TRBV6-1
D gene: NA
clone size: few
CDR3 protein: CASSERTGNTIYF
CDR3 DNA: TGTGCCAGCAGTGAGCGGACTGGAAACACCATATATTTT

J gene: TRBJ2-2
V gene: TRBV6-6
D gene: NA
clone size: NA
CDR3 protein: CASREPEGGGELFF
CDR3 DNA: TGTGCCAGCAGGGAGCCGGAGGGAGGCGGGGAGCTGTTTTTT

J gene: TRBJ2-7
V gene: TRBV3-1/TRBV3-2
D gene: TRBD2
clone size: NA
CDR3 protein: CALGGITVAGVNYEQYF
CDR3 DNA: TGTGCCCTCGGAGGAATTACAGTAGCGGGGGTAAATTACGAGCAGTACTTC

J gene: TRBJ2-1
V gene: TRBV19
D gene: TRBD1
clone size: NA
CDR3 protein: CASTTGTGGHNEQFF
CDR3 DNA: TGTGCCAGTACTACCGGGACAGGGGGTCACAATGAGCAGTTCTTC

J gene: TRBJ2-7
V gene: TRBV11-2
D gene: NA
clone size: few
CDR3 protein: CASSPRTAGYEQYF
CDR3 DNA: TGTGCCAGCAGCCCCAGGACAGCAGGCTACGAGCAGTACTTC

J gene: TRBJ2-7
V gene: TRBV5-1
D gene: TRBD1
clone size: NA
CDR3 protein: CASSPDGQGANEQYF
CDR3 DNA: TGCGCCAGCAGCCCCGACGGACAGGGGGCCAACGAGCAGTACTTC

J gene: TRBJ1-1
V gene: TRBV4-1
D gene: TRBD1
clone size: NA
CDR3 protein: CASSQAAGTAEAFF
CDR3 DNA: TGCGCCAGCAGCCAAGCAGCAGGGACAGCTGAAGCTTTCTTT

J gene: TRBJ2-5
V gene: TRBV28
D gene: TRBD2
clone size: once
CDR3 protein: CASSPGGVVETQYF
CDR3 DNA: TGTGCCAGCAGTCCGGGAGGGGTGGTGGAGACCCAGTACTTC

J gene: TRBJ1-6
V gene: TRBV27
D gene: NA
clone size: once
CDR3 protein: CASKGVYNSPLHF
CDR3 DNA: TGTGCCAGCAAGGGAGTCTATAATTCACCCCTCCACTTT

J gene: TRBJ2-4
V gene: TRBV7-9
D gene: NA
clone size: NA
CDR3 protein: CASSLVAGGVAKNIQYF
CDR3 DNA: TGTGCCAGCAGCTTAGTGGCGGGTGGGGTAGCCAAAAACATTCAGTACTTC

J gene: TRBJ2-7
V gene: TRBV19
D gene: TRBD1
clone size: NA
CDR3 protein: CASSTPGPDRGYVYEQYF
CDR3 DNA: TGTGCCAGTAGCACCCCTGGGCCCGACAGGGGTTATGTGTACGAGCAGTACTTC

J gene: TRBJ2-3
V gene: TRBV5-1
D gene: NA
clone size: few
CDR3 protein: CASSLSMADTQYF
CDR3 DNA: TGCGCCAGCAGCTTGTCTATGGCAGATACGCAGTATTTT

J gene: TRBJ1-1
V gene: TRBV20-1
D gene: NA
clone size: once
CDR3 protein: CSAREEGRIFF
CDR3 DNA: TGCAGTGCTAGAGAGGAGGGGAGGATTTTCTTT

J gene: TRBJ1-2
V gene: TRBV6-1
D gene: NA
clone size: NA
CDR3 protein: CASTLGTTTYGYTF
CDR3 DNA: TGTGCCAGCACCTTAGGGACAACCACCTATGGCTACACCTTC

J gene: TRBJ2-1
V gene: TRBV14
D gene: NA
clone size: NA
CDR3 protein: CASSLSVGQWYNEQFF
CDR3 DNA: TGTGCCAGCAGCCTAAGCGTTGGACAGTGGTACAATGAGCAGTTCTTC

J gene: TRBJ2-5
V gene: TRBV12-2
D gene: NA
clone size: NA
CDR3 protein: CASRLGGALDRGQETQYF
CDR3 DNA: TGTGCAAGTCGCTTAGGTGGAGCTCTGGACAGGGGACAAGAGACCCAGTACTTC

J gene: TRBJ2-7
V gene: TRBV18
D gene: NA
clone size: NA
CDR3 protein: CASSPPPGRYEQYF
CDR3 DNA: TGTGCCAGCTCACCTCCGCCAGGACGCTACGAGCAGTACTTC

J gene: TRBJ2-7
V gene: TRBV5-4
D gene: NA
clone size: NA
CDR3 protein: CASSLTKSGEQYF
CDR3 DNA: TGTGCCAGCAGCTTGACCAAATCGGGGGAGCAGTACTTC

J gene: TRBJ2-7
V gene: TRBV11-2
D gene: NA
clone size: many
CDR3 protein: CASSLVGDSSYEQYF
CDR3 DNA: TGTGCCAGCAGCTTAGTCGGGGACTCTTCCTACGAGCAGTACTTC

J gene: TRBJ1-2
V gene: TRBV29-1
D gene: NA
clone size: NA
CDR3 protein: CSVERSGTSGYTF
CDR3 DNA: TGCAGCGTTGAGAGAAGTGGGACTAGCGGCTACACCTTC

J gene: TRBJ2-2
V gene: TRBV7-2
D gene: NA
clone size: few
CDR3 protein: CASSLDLYNTGELFF
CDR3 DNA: TGTGCCAGCAGCTTAGATCTGTACAACACCGGGGAGCTGTTTTTT

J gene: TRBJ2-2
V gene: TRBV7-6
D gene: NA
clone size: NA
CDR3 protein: CASSLEWAGELFF
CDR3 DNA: TGTGCCAGCAGCTTAGAATGGGCCGGGGAGCTGTTTTTT